The T cell receptor (beta chain) described here comes from a study of blood T cell repertoires in COVID-19. As for the study in general: COVID-19 samples collected from the United States, Italy and Spain covered acute and convalescent phases.

Looked up from germline, CDR1 is MNHEY and CDR2 is SMNVEV (reference sequence). The CDR3 runs 14 residues. Trimming took 5 bases from V and 1 from J, leaving 11 bases between them. Original handling: Using reference gene primer amplification, nucleated cell counts were estimated. Libraries were prepared by immunoSEQ multiplex PCR; TCRdb keeps only in-frame clonotypes and omits some of them. The V and J calls and clone size were taken over from that table, and D and trimming were inferred from the DNA. Of 100,000 to 150,000 clones listed, 80% to 85% are singletons. The V and J genes are TRBV27 and TRBJ2-5; no reliable D call. This clonotype was obtained from a man in his 60s with acute or convalescent COVID-19. The sequenced material came from peripheral blood. CDR3 residues: CASSKSAPQETQYF. CDR3 nucleotides: TGTGCCAGCAGTAAAAGCGCCCCCCAAGAGACCCAGTACTTC.